Listed here are 14 T cell receptor beta chains from one sample, sequenced in a study of T-cell reconstitution after alpha-beta-depleted transplantation in children. Molecular barcoding with unique molecular identifiers was used for the TCRbeta library. TCRdb redid the calling of the PCR reads with MiXCR, one entry per CDR3 protein. The sample includes over 150,000 distinct CDR3 sequences, approximately 15% of them seen just once. The specimen comprised PBMCs from the stem cell graft donor, sampled from the stem cell graft. The receptors were gathered from a human donor who donated a stem cell graft to a child with acute lymphoblastic leukemia.

In this sample, this clonotype turned up many times. The chain joins TRBV11-1 to TRBJ2-1, with D possibly being TRBD2 (6 bases). Per germline, CDR1 SGHAT and CDR2 FQDESV (reference sequence). The CDR3 runs 19 residues. V lost 3 bases and J 2 bases, leaving 23 bases between the germline ends. The CDR3 loop is CASSFSSGASVRTYNEQFF. For the CDR3, the DNA is TGTGCCAGCAGCTTTAGTTCGGGCGCTAGCGTACGCACCTACAATGAGCAGTTCTTC.

This clonotype showed up just a few times. The gene calls are TRBV5-4 and TRBJ2-2; D is perhaps TRBD1 (6 bases). Trimming removed 3 bases from V and 4 bases from J, with 16 bases in between. Germline V gene sequence: CDR1 SGHNT, CDR2 YYREEE (reference sequence). This CDR3 comprises 16 residues. The CDR3 reads CASSWISGTSTGELFF. The DNA of the CDR3 is TGTGCCAGCAGCTGGATATCCGGGACAAGCACCGGGGAGCTGTTTTTT.

This clonotype was observed many times. The chain uses TRBV10-3 and TRBJ1-2; no clear D. Germline V gives CDR1 ENHRY, CDR2 SYGVKD. Trimming removed 5 bases from V and 3 bases from J, with 19 bases in between. The CDR3 spans 16 residues. CDR3 region: CAISPRVGGKDYGYTF. DNA for the CDR3: TGTGCCATCAGTCCGAGGGTTGGTGGAAAGGACTATGGCTACACCTTC.

At least ten counts were recorded for this clonotype. The chain has TRBV4-1 and TRBJ1-4; the D gene is possibly TRBD1 (5 bases). Germline V gene lookup returns CDR1 MGHRA and CDR2 YSYEKL. The CDR3 has 14 residues. Deletions cut 4 bases from V and 4 bases from J, with 10 bases between. This chain's CDR3 is CASSRGTDNEKLFF. In DNA form, the CDR3 reads TGCGCCAGCAGCCGCGGGACGGATAATGAAAAACTGTTTTTT.

This clonotype showed up just a few times. The genes are TRBV7-2 and TRBJ1-1; a possible D gene is TRBD1 (5 bases). CDR3 size: 14 residues. V lost 7 bases, J lost 4 bases, and 16 bases lay in between. Germline CDR1 SGHTA, CDR2 FQGNSA. In DNA form, the CDR3 reads TGTGCCAGCAACCTCTTTGGGGGAGGCACTGAAGCTTTCTTT. Translation gives CASNLFGGGTEAFF.

There are many counts of this clonotype. The V and J genes are TRBV12-3 or TRBV12-4 and TRBJ1-1; no firm D call. V gave up 5 bases and J gave up 3 bases, with 10 bases separating them. The length of the CDR3 is 13 residues. CDR3: CASSIQRDTEAFF. The DNA of the CDR3 is TGTGCCAGCAGTATACAAAGGGACACTGAAGCTTTCTTT.

This clonotype was picked up many times. DNA for the CDR3: TGCGCCAGCAGCCAATCTGACAGGACTAATGAAAAACTGTTTTTT. Translating it yields CASSQSDRTNEKLFF. V usage is TRBV4-1 and J usage is TRBJ1-4, with D possibly being TRBD1 (6 bases). This CDR3 region has 15 residues. Trimming pared 2 bases from V and 2 bases from J, leaving 9 bases between. Germline V CDR1 and CDR2: MGHRA, YSYEKL.

In this sample, this clonotype turned up many times. The rearrangement joins TRBV7-9 to TRBJ2-7; a possible D gene is TRBD1 (6 bases). Germline V gene sequence: CDR1 SEHNR, CDR2 FQNEAQ (reference sequence). This CDR3 is built from 14 residues. Trimming left V 5 bases short and J 3 bases short, with 14 bases between. For the CDR3, the DNA is TGTGCCAGCAGCCCTGCAGGGGAGCGCTACGAGCAGTACTTC. Its translation is CASSPAGERYEQYF.

The chain couples TRBV13 to TRBJ2-3, with 15 nucleotides matching TRBD2. Germline V gene data show CDR1 as PRHDT and CDR2 as FYEKMQ (reference sequence). CDR3 length: 18 amino acids. With 5 bases clipped from V and 4 bases from J, the junction kept 10 bases outside the gene matches. CDR3 protein: CASSLLTGTSGRPDTQYF. The CDR3 DNA follows: TGTGCCAGCAGCCTCCTAACCGGGACTAGCGGGAGGCCAGATACGCAGTATTTT.

This clonotype was detected ten times or more. The chain recombines TRBV4-1 with TRBJ2-7; TRBD2 matches at 10 bases. Germline assignment: CDR1 MGHRA and CDR2 YSYEKL. The CDR3 is 15 residues long. The junction had 3 bases not matched to a gene; V was cut back by 3 bases and J by 1 base. The CDR3 DNA sequence: TGCGCCAGCAGCCACGTGACTAGCGGGTCCTACGAGCAGTACTTC. As protein: CASSHVTSGSYEQYF.

This clonotype appeared a few times. The chain is built from TRBV7-9 and TRBJ2-1, with TRBD2 identical over 11 bases. The CDR3 totals 16 residues. The V gene end was trimmed by 3 bases and the J gene end by 1 base; junction bases not matched to a gene: 2. The V gene's germline CDR1 is SEHNR and CDR2 FQNEAQ (reference sequence). The CDR3 loop is CASSLGLADSYNEQFF. The CDR3 region has the DNA TGTGCCAGCAGCTTGGGACTAGCGGATTCCTACAATGAGCAGTTCTTC. Based on the CDR3 plus reference TRBV7-9 and TRBJ2-1, the full variable domain is DTGVSQNPRHKITKRGQNVTFRCDPISEHNRLYWYRQTLGQGPEFLTYFQNEAQLEKSRLLSDRFSAERPKGSFSTLEIQRTEQGDSAMYLCASSLGLADSYNEQFFGPGTRLTVL.

This clonotype has a count of ten or more. The chain carries TRBV28 and TRBJ1-5, with 7 nucleotides matching TRBD1. CDR1 is MDHEN, CDR2 SYDVKM, per germline. CDR3 length equals 18 residues. V lost 2 bases, J lost 3 bases, and 13 bases stayed unmatched. The CDR3 bases are TGTGCCAGCAGTTTAGGGCCGCGACAGGGAATAATCAATCAGCCCCAGCATTTT. Translated, it gives CASSLGPRQGIINQPQHF.

This clonotype appeared many times. CDR3 coding DNA: TGTGCCAGCAGTTACAGGACTAGCGGGAGAAGGTCCTACAATGAGCAGTTCTTC. It encodes CASSYRTSGRRSYNEQFF. The genes are TRBV6-5 and TRBJ2-1, with 13 bases lining up with TRBD2. After removal of 2 bases from V and 1 base from J, the junction contained 5 bases not matched to a gene. Germline values: CDR1 MNHEY, CDR2 SVGAGI. The CDR3 is made up of 18 amino acids.

Ten or more counts support this clonotype. The CDR3 spells CASSQAGSLTDTQYF. The DNA for the CDR3 is TGTGCCAGCAGCCAAGCCGGGAGCCTCACAGATACGCAGTATTTT. This chain joins TRBV3-1 and TRBJ2-3; TRBD2 is a possible D gene (6 bases). V was shortened by 1 base and J by 2 bases, with 10 bases between the two germline ends. The germline gives CDR1 LGHDT, CDR2 YNNKEL (reference sequence). There are 15 residues in the CDR3.